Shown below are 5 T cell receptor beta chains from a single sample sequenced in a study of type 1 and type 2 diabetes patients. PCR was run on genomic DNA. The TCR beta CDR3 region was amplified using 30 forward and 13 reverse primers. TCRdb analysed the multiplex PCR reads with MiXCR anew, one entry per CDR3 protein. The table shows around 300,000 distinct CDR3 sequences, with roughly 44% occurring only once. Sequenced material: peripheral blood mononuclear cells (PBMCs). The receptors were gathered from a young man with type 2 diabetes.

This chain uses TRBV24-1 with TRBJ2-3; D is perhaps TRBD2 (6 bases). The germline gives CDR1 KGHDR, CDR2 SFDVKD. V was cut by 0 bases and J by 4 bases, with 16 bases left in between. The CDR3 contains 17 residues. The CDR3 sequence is CATSDLYASVNPDTQYF. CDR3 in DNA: TGTGCCACCAGTGATTTGTATGCTAGCGTTAACCCAGATACGCAGTATTTT.

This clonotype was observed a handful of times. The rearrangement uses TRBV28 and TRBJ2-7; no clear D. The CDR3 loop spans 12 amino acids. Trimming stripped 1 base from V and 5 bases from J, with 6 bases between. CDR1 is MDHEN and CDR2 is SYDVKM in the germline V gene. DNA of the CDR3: TGTGCCAGCAGTTTATCAAGCCACGAGCAGTACTTC. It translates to CASSLSSHEQYF.

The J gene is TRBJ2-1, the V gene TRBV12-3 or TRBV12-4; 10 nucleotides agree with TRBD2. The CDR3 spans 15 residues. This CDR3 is CASGPPGLAFAEQFF. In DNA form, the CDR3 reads TGTGCTAGTGGTCCACCGGGACTAGCGTTCGCTGAGCAGTTCTTC.

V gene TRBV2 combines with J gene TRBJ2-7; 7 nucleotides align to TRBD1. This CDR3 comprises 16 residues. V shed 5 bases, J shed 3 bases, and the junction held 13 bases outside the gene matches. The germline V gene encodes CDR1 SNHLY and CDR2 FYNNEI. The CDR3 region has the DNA TGTGCCAGCAGTCGACAGGGCCGAGGGGGCTACTACGAGCAGTACTTC. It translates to CASSRQGRGGYYEQYF.

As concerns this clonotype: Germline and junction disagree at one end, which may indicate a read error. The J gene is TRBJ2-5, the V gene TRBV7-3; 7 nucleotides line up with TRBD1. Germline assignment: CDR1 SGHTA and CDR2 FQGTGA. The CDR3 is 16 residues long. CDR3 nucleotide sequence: TGCGCCAGCAGCCAGACCGGGACAGCATACCAAGAGACCCAGTACTTC. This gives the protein CASSQTGTAYQETQYF. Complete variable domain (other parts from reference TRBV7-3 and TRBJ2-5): GAGVSQTPSNKVTEKGKYVELRCDPISGHTALYWYRQSLGQGPEFLIYFQGTGAADDSGLPNDRFFAVRPEGSVSTLKIQRTERGDSAVYLCASSQTGTAYQETQYFGPGTRLLVL.